One and the same sample provided the 23 T cell receptor beta chains below, sequenced in a study of shared clonotypes between healthy human individuals (dated by TCRdb to 2018 to 2021). The library came from the immunoSEQ multiplex PCR assay. TCRdb limited this immuneACCESS table to in-frame rearrangements with V and J called. A share of clones is missing; checked studies link under half to unresolved V genes, and the rest is unexplained. This sample has 2 million to 2.5 million clones in its table, and approximately 93% of those were observed once. About 0.39% of the sample is held by the ten biggest clonotypes. The sequenced sample was naive CD4+ T cells from PBMCs. The cell subset or site tag for this specimen amounts to: CD45RA+ positively selected. The receptors derive from a man aged 18 to 30 in good health. Some clones in this sample may be carry-over from other donors' samples.

This clone was seen more than once but under ten times. The chain joins TRBV10-1 to TRBJ1-1; D is unresolved. Trimming stripped 3 bases from V and 6 bases from J, with 14 bases between. The CDR3 has 14 amino acids. The V gene's germline CDR1 is WNHNN and CDR2 SYGVQD (reference sequence). The CDR3 reads CASSDMLGIAEAFF. The CDR3 nucleotides are TGCGCCAGCAGTGATATGTTGGGGATTGCTGAAGCTTTCTTT.

This clone appeared once. The genes are TRBV28 and TRBJ1-4; TRBD1 might be the D (6 bases). V gave up 8 bases and J gave up 7 bases, with 26 bases separating them. Germline CDR1 is MDHEN and CDR2 is SYDVKM. CDR3 size: 17 residues. The CDR3 reads CASGSTLKRGLFEKLFF. CDR3 in DNA: TGTGCCAGCGGTTCTACACTTAAAAGGGGGTTGTTTGAAAAACTGTTTTTT.

The chain employs TRBV4-2 and TRBJ2-1; 12 positions agree with TRBD2. This CDR3 has 21 amino acids. V shed 2 bases and J 2 bases; nucleotides not matched to a gene: 16. Germline-derived CDR1 and CDR2 are LGHNA and YNFKEQ. CDR3 DNA: TGTGCCAGCAGCCAACCGGGCGGGCTAGCGGGAGGGACACAGGCCTACAATGAGCAGTTCTTC. This sequence encodes CASSQPGGLAGGTQAYNEQFF.

The rearrangement uses TRBV7-2 and TRBJ1-2; 8 bases align to TRBD1. Germline assignment: CDR1 SGHTA and CDR2 FQGNSA. CDR3 length: 14 residues. V lost 1 base to trimming and J lost 7 bases; unmatched junction nucleotides: 5. Written as DNA, the CDR3 is TGTGCCAGCAGCTTAGGTACAGGGGGTAGTGGCTACACCTTC. Translating gives CASSLGTGGSGYTF. The complete variable domain, with remaining parts taken from reference TRBV7-2 and TRBJ1-2, reads GAGVSQSPSNKVTEKGKDVELRCDPISGHTALYWYRQSLGQGLEFLIYFQGNSAPDKSGLPSDRFSAERTGGSVSTLTIQRTQQEDSAVYLCASSLGTGGSGYTFGSGTRLTVV.

The chain carries TRBV27 and TRBJ2-5; D may be TRBD1 (5 bases). The CDR3 has 14 residues. Germline V gene lookup returns CDR1 MNHEY and CDR2 SMNVEV (reference sequence). Trimming took 1 base from V and 7 from J, leaving 13 bases between them. The DNA of the CDR3 is TGTGCCAGCAGTTTATGGGGCAGGGTTGGGACCCAGTACTTC. Translation: CASSLWGRVGTQYF.

The chain uses TRBV6-5 and TRBJ1-1; D gene uncertain. The CDR3 spans 14 residues. Trimming stripped 2 bases from V and 8 bases from J, with 15 bases between. Germline loops: CDR1 MNHEY, CDR2 SVGAGI. CDR3 nucleotides: TGTGCCAGCAGTTACCCGGTTGGGAGGACGGAAGCTTTCTTT. Translation: CASSYPVGRTEAFF.

As for this clone: Other DNA sequences in the same sample also yield this CDR3. The V gene is TRBV11-3, the J gene TRBJ2-1; TRBD1 agrees at 8 bases. With V trimmed by 1 base and J by 2 bases, 1 base remained unmatched. CDR1 and CDR2 from the germline V gene are SGHNT and YENEEA. This CDR3 is 15 amino acids long. The CDR3 DNA reads TGTGCCAGCAGCTTAGGACAGGGGACCTACAATGAGCAGTTCTTC. It translates to CASSLGQGTYNEQFF.

This clone was observed once. This rearrangement joins TRBV18 to TRBJ1-5, with a tentative D call TRBD1 (5 bases). There are 15 residues in the CDR3. V lost 3 bases, J lost 2 bases, and 11 bases lay in between. Germline loops: CDR1 KGHSH, CDR2 LQKENI. CDR3 sequence: CASSPAGPGNQPQHF. The CDR3 nucleotides read TGTGCCAGCTCACCCGCGGGGCCTGGCAATCAGCCCCAGCATTTT.

CDR3 DNA: TGTGCCAGCAGTGCCCCAGGTTCGATAGCCAAAAACATTCAGTACTTC. This translates into CASSAPGSIAKNIQYF. V and J are TRBV28 and TRBJ2-4; D gene ambiguous. V shed 5 bases and J shed 0 bases, with 14 bases lying between them. CDR3 length: 16 residues. Germline V gives CDR1 MDHEN, CDR2 SYDVKM.

V is TRBV7-6 and J is TRBJ1-3; no definite D call. CDR3 length: 13 residues. The ends were cut back, 5 bases at V and 4 bases at J, with 9 bases in the middle. From germline, CDR1 is SGHVS and CDR2 FNYEAQ. CDR3 region: CASSPSTGNTIYF. The CDR3 DNA reads TGTGCCAGCAGCCCCAGTACCGGAAACACCATATATTTT.

V is TRBV19 and J is TRBJ2-3; D may be TRBD1 or TRBD2 (5 bases each). Trimming pared 5 bases from V and 2 bases from J, leaving 11 bases between. CDR1 is LNHDA and CDR2 is SQIVND in the germline V gene (reference sequence). This CDR3 is built from 14 residues. Here the CDR3 reads CASSGVGDTDTQYF. The CDR3 DNA sequence: TGTGCCAGTAGTGGGGTGGGGGACACAGATACGCAGTATTTT.

The table lists this clone with a count of one. V and J are TRBV6-5 and TRBJ1-2; TRBD1 is a possible D gene (5 bases). Germline CDR1 reads MNHEY; CDR2 reads SVGAGI. V was trimmed by 10 bases and J by 4 bases, leaving 16 bases between them. CDR3 length: 13 residues. CDR3 DNA: TGTGCCACCACTATGGGGGGAATCTATGGCTACACCTTC. It yields the protein CATTMGGIYGYTF.

V and J are TRBV5-4 and TRBJ1-1; no reliable D call. The V and J ends lost 0 bases and 4 bases respectively, with 10 bases between them. Germline V gives CDR1 SGHNT, CDR2 YYREEE (reference sequence). There are 14 residues in the CDR3. CDR3 sequence: CASSLANQVTEAFF. CDR3 DNA: TGTGCCAGCAGCTTGGCCAACCAGGTCACTGAAGCTTTCTTT.

The CDR3 sequence: CACHRTGLAEQYF. CDR3 DNA sequence: TGTGCCTGTCACCGGACAGGGTTGGCCGAGCAGTACTTC. The J gene is TRBJ2-7, the V gene TRBV30; TRBD1 aligns across 8 bases. Germline assignment: CDR1 GTSNPN and CDR2 SVGIG (reference sequence). V was clipped by 6 bases and J by 6 bases; unmatched bases: 10. This CDR3 spans 13 amino acids.

The rearrangement joins TRBV19 to TRBJ2-1; TRBD2 aligns across 8 bases. The CDR3 sequence is 14 residues long. Trimming removed 6 bases from V and 12 bases from J; junction bases left unmatched: 13. CDR1 and CDR2 (germline): LNHDA, SQIVND (reference sequence). CDR3 nucleotides: TGTGCCAGTAGGGATCTAGCGGGCCCTCGAGGGCAGTTCTTC. Amino acids: CASRDLAGPRGQFF. The full variable domain, its missing parts supplied by reference TRBV19 and TRBJ2-1, is DGGITQSPKYLFRKEGQNVTLSCEQNLNHDAMYWYRQDPGQGLRLIYYSQIVNDFQKGDIAEGYSVSREKKESFPLTVTSAQKNPTAFYLCASRDLAGPRGQFFGPGTRLTVL.

The chain couples TRBV4-2 to TRBJ2-3; 7 bases match TRBD1. The CDR3 loop spans 16 amino acids. The J segment lost 4 bases and the V segment lost 4 bases, leaving 11 bases of the junction unmatched. The V gene's germline CDR1 is LGHNA and CDR2 YNFKEQ. The CDR3 sequence is CASSLSPSGQADTQYF. CDR3 bases: TGTGCCAGCAGCCTATCCCCCTCCGGACAGGCAGATACGCAGTATTTT.

V usage is TRBV7-3 and J usage is TRBJ2-1; 7 nucleotides match TRBD2. This CDR3 has 17 amino acids. Germline V gene data show CDR1 as SGHTA and CDR2 as FQGTGA. V shed 2 bases, J shed 4 bases, and the junction held 11 bases outside the gene matches. CDR3 region: CASSLFVAGEMYNEQFF. In DNA, the CDR3 is TGTGCCAGCAGCTTATTCGTTGCGGGAGAGATGTACAATGAGCAGTTCTTC.

CDR3 bases: TGTGCCACCAGCAGAGATTTGGCTGACCGGCTCGGTGGCACTGAAGCTTTCTTT. Its protein product is CATSRDLADRLGGTEAFF. The genes are TRBV15 and TRBJ1-1; D is unclear. V lost 0 bases and J lost 4, with 21 bases in between. Per the germline V gene, CDR1 is LNHNV and CDR2 is YYDKDF (reference sequence). The CDR3 is 18 residues long.

This clone was picked up one time. J is TRBJ2-1 and V is TRBV2, with 11 bases matching TRBD2. The J segment lost 3 bases and the V segment lost 6 bases, leaving 7 bases of the junction unmatched. Per germline, CDR1 SNHLY and CDR2 FYNNEI. This CDR3 has 16 residues. As DNA, the CDR3 is TGTGCCAGCAGCTTGGGACTAGCGGTTGTCTACAATGAGCAGTTCTTC. It codes for CASSLGLAVVYNEQFF.

The J gene is TRBJ2-1, the V gene TRBV5-1; 12 bases align to TRBD2. The germline V gene encodes CDR1 SGHRS and CDR2 YFSETQ. The CDR3 runs 16 residues. Trimming removed 9 bases from V and 6 bases from J; junction bases left unmatched: 13. The CDR3 loop is CATADGGTSGFNEQFF. The CDR3 DNA reads as TGCGCCACAGCAGATGGAGGGACTAGCGGGTTCAATGAGCAGTTCTTC.

This chain connects TRBV5-6 to TRBJ2-7, with D possibly being TRBD1 (6 bases). Germline assignment: CDR1 SGHDT and CDR2 YYEEEE. V was cut by 0 bases and J by 5 bases, with 15 bases left in between. CDR3 length: 15 residues. For the CDR3, the DNA is TGTGCCAGCAGCTTGGACGGTCAGGGGCCCAACGAGCAGTACTTC. It yields the protein CASSLDGQGPNEQYF.

CDR3 sequence reads: CASSPRTSARSYEQYF. The CDR3 DNA reads as TGTGCCAGCAGCCCTCGGACTAGCGCACGCTCCTACGAGCAGTACTTC. V usage is TRBV14 and J usage is TRBJ2-7; 9 bases map to TRBD2. The CDR3 spans 16 residues. The V gene's germline CDR1 is SGHDN and CDR2 FVKESK. With V trimmed by 4 bases and J by 0 bases, 7 bases remained unmatched.

The V gene is TRBV7-6, the J gene TRBJ1-2; D gene uncertain. V lost 6 bases and J lost 9, with 17 bases in between. Germline V gives CDR1 SGHVS, CDR2 FNYEAQ. The CDR3 has 13 amino acids. In nucleotides, the CDR3 is TGTGCCAGCAGTCCCCCCGAGGGCCTGCGCTACACCTTC. Its protein is CASSPPEGLRYTF.